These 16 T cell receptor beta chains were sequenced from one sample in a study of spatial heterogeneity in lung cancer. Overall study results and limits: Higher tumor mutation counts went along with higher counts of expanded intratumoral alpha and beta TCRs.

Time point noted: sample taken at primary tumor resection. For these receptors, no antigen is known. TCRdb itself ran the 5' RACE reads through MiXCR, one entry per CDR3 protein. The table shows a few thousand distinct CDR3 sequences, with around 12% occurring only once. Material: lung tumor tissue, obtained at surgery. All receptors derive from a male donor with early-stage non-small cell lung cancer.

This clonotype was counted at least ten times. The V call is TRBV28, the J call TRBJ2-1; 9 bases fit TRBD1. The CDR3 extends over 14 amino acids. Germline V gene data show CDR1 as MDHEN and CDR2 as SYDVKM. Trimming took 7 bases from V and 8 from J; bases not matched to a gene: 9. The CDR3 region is CASKETGGWDEQFF. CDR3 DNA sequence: TGTGCCAGCAAAGAAACAGGGGGCTGGGATGAGCAGTTCTTC. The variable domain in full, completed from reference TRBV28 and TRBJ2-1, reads DVKVTQSSRYLVKRTGEKVFLECVQDMDHENMFWYRQDPGLGLRLIYFSYDVKMKEKGDIPEGYSVSREKKERFSLILESASTNQTSMYLCASKETGGWDEQFFGPGTRLTVL.

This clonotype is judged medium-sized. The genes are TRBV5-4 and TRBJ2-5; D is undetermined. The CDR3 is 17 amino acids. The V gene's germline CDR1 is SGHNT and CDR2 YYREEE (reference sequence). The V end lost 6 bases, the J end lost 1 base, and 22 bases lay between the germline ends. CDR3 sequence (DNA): TGTGCCAGCACCTCACCCCCTCAGTCACCTATCCAAGAGACCCAGTACTTC. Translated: CASTSPPQSPIQETQYF.

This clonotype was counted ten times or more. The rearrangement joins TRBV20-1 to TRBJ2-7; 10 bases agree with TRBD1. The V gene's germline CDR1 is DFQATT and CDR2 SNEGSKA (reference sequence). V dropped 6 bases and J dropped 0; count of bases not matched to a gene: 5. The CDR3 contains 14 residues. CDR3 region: CSAEGQGTSYEQYF. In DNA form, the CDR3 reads TGCAGTGCGGAGGGACAGGGGACCTCCTACGAGCAGTACTTC.

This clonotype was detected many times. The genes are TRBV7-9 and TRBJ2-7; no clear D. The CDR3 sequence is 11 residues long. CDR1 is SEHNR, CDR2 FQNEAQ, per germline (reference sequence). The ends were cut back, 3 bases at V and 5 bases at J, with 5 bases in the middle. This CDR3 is CASSFNNEQYF. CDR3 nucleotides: TGTGCCAGCAGCTTTAACAACGAGCAGTACTTC.

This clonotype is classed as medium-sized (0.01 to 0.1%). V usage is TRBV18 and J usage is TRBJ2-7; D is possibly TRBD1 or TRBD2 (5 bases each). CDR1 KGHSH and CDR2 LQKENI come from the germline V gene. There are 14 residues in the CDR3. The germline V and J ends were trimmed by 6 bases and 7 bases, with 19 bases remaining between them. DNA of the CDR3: TGTGCCAGCTCGTCCGGGGCCAGGGCGAGGGAGCAGTACTTC. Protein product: CASSSGARAREQYF.

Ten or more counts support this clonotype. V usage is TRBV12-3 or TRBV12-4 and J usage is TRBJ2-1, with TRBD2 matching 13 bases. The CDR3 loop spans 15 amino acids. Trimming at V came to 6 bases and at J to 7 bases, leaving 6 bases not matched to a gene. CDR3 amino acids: CASRELAGGRNEQFF. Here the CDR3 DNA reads TGTGCCAGCAGGGAACTAGCGGGAGGGCGAAATGAGCAGTTCTTC.

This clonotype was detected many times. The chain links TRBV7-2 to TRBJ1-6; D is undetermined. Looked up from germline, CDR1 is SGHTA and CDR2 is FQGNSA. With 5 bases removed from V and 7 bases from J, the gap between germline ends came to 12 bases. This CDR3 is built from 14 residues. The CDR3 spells CASSPRPGNSPLHF. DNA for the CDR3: TGTGCCAGCAGCCCCCGCCCCGGGAATTCACCCCTCCACTTT.

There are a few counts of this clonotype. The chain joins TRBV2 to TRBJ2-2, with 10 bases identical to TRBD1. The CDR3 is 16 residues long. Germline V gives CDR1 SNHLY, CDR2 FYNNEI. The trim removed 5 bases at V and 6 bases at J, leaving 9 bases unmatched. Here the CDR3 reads CASSYTTGTGAGELFF. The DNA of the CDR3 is TGTGCCAGCAGTTACACCACCGGGACAGGGGCCGGGGAGCTGTTTTTT.

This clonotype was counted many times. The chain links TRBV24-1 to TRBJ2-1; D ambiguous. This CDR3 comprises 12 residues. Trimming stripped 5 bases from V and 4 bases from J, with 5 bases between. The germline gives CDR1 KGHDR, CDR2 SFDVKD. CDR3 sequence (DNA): TGTGCCACCAGTGGTGTATACAATGAGCAGTTCTTC. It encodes CATSGVYNEQFF.

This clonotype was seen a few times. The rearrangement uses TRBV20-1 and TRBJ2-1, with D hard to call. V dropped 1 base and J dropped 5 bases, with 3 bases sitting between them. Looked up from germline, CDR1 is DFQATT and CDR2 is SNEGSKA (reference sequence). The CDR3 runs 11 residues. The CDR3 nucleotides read TGCAGTGCTAGAGGGAACAATGAGCAGTTCTTC. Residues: CSARGNNEQFF.

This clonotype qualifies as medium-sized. CDR3 sequence reads: CASSHWDTNTEAFF. The CDR3 nucleotides are TGTGCCAGCAGCCACTGGGACACTAACACTGAAGCTTTCTTT. The rearrangement links TRBV14 to TRBJ1-1, with D possibly being TRBD1 (6 bases). CDR1 is SGHDN, CDR2 FVKESK, per germline. Trimming removed 3 bases from V and 2 bases from J, with 10 bases in between. CDR3 length: 14 residues.

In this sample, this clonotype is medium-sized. The CDR3 bases are TGTGCCAGCAGTCCCGGGGGAATGGCTCAAAATAGCAATCAGCCCCAGCATTTT. It encodes CASSPGGMAQNSNQPQHF. The chain joins TRBV6-6 to TRBJ1-5, with D possibly being TRBD1 (5 bases). Germline loops: CDR1 MNHNY, CDR2 SVGAGI (reference sequence). Deletions cut 5 bases from V and 0 bases from J, with 20 bases between. The CDR3 contains 18 residues.

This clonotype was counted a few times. The CDR3 coding sequence is TGCAGTGCTAGAGATGTAGGGACAGGGGGCGACAATCAGCCCCAGCATTTT. Residues: CSARDVGTGGDNQPQHF. The chain recombines TRBV20-1 with TRBJ1-5, with 12 bases fitting TRBD1. The germline gives CDR1 DFQATT, CDR2 SNEGSKA (reference sequence). Germline trimming cut 0 bases from V and 3 bases from J; bases unmatched to any gene: 6. The CDR3 covers 17 residues.

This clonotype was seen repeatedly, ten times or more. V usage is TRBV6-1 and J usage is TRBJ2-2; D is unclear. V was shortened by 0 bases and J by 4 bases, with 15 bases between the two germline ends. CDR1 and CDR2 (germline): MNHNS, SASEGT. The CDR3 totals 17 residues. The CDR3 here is CASSEAGTVRVTGELFF. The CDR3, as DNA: TGTGCCAGCAGTGAAGCGGGCACCGTACGTGTCACCGGGGAGCTGTTTTTT.

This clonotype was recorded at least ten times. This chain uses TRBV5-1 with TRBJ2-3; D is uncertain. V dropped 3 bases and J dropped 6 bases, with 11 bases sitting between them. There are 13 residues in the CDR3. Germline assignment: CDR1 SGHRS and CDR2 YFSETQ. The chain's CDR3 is CASSSGSVDTQYF. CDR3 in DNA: TGCGCCAGCAGCTCAGGATCCGTGGATACGCAGTATTTT.

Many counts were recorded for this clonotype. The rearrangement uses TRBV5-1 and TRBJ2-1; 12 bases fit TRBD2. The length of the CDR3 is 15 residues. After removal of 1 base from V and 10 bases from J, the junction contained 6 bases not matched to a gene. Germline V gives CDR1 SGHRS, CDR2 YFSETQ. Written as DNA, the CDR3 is TGCGCCAGCAGCTTGAAACTAGCGGGAGGAGGGGAGCAGTTCTTC. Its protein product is CASSLKLAGGGEQFF.